The rows below give T cell receptor beta chains drawn from one sample of a study of T cells in Graves' hyperthyroidism and ophthalmopathy. TCRdb called the multiplex PCR reads again in MiXCR, with one record for every CDR3 protein. The table has under 350,000 distinct CDR3 sequences, around 20% seen once. The specimen was blood. All receptors derive from a woman between 50 and 59 years old with Graves' hyperthyroidism. The CDR3 runs from the conserved cysteine through the conserved F or W. The D gene is left open where the match is weak. Size is stated for part of the rows, as once, few or many counts, or as a class when the clone is expanded.

d_gene: -
abundance: -
j_gene: TRBJ2-7
v_gene: TRBV6-2/TRBV6-3
CDR3aa: CAGSDFRYEQYF
CDR3nt: TGTGCCGGGTCGGACTTCCGTTACGAGCAGTACTTC

d_gene: TRBD1
abundance: many
j_gene: TRBJ1-2
v_gene: TRBV3-1
CDR3aa: CASSPTATGSYGYTF
CDR3nt: TGTGCCAGCAGCCCAACCGCGACAGGGTCCTATGGCTACACCTTC

d_gene: TRBD2
abundance: many
j_gene: TRBJ2-5
v_gene: TRBV20-1
CDR3aa: CSAELAGVQETQYF
CDR3nt: TGCAGTGCCGAACTAGCGGGAGTACAAGAGACCCAGTACTTC

d_gene: -
abundance: -
j_gene: TRBJ2-2
v_gene: TRBV27
CDR3aa: CASSLWFIWVSGELFF
CDR3nt: TGTGCCAGCAGTTTATGGTTTATATGGGTATCCGGGGAGCTGTTTTTT

d_gene: -
abundance: many
j_gene: TRBJ1-1
v_gene: TRBV28
CDR3aa: CASSRLREVNTEAFF
CDR3nt: TGTGCCAGCAGTCGCCTCCGGGAAGTCAACACTGAAGCTTTCTTT

d_gene: -
abundance: -
j_gene: TRBJ2-5
v_gene: TRBV11-3
CDR3aa: CASSSGTGTPVF
CDR3nt: TGTGCCAGCAGCTCGGGGACCGGGACCCCAGTCTTC

d_gene: -
abundance: many
j_gene: TRBJ2-7
v_gene: TRBV20-1
CDR3aa: CSARVNTAYEQYF
CDR3nt: TGCAGTGCTAGAGTTAACACAGCCTACGAGCAGTACTTC

d_gene: -
abundance: many
j_gene: TRBJ2-3
v_gene: TRBV18
CDR3aa: CASSPLPSTDTQYF
CDR3nt: TGTGCCAGCTCACCCCTACCTAGCACAGATACGCAGTATTTT

d_gene: -
abundance: -
j_gene: TRBJ1-5
v_gene: TRBV12-3/TRBV12-4
CDR3aa: CASNPSGRSQPQHF
CDR3nt: TGTGCCAGCAATCCCTCGGGGAGAAGTCAGCCCCAGCATTTT

d_gene: -
abundance: many
j_gene: TRBJ2-1
v_gene: TRBV11-2
CDR3aa: CASSFRDNEQFF
CDR3nt: TGTGCCAGCAGCTTTAGAGACAATGAGCAGTTCTTC

d_gene: -
abundance: few
j_gene: TRBJ1-3
v_gene: TRBV5-1
CDR3aa: CASSQRTGNTIYF
CDR3nt: TGCGCCAGCAGCCAACGGACGGGAAACACCATATATTTT

d_gene: -
abundance: many
j_gene: TRBJ1-5
v_gene: TRBV7-3
CDR3aa: CASSAGPGQPQHF
CDR3nt: TGTGCCAGCAGTGCTGGGCCGGGTCAGCCCCAGCATTTT

d_gene: -
abundance: many
j_gene: TRBJ2-7
v_gene: TRBV6-1
CDR3aa: CASSTTGNIFHEQYF
CDR3nt: TGTGCCAGCAGCACAACAGGGAATATCTTCCACGAGCAGTACTTC

d_gene: -
abundance: many
j_gene: TRBJ1-2
v_gene: TRBV4-1
CDR3aa: CASSQVRGTTNYGYTF
CDR3nt: TGCGCCAGCAGCCAAGTCCGGGGGACTACTAACTATGGCTACACCTTC

d_gene: -
abundance: few
j_gene: TRBJ1-1
v_gene: TRBV16
CDR3aa: CASSHLVGGMNTEAFF
CDR3nt: TGTGCCAGCAGCCACCTTGTTGGCGGAATGAACACTGAAGCTTTCTTT

d_gene: TRBD1
abundance: -
j_gene: TRBJ2-2
v_gene: TRBV2
CDR3aa: CASNKDRGSTGELFF
CDR3nt: TGTGCCAGCAACAAAGACAGGGGAAGCACCGGGGAGCTGTTTTTT

d_gene: TRBD1
abundance: few
j_gene: TRBJ1-2
v_gene: TRBV6-6
CDR3aa: CASSYSNPGQGNYGYTF
CDR3nt: TGTGCCAGCAGTTACTCGAACCCGGGACAGGGAAACTATGGCTACACCTTC

d_gene: -
abundance: -
j_gene: TRBJ1-2
v_gene: TRBV7-9
CDR3aa: CASSLDPNYGYTF
CDR3nt: TGTGCCAGCAGCTTAGACCCAAACTATGGCTACACCTTC

d_gene: TRBD2
abundance: -
j_gene: TRBJ2-1
v_gene: TRBV12-3/TRBV12-4
CDR3aa: CASSLGGLAGVNEQFF
CDR3nt: TGTGCCAGCAGTTTAGGGGGACTAGCGGGAGTAAATGAGCAGTTCTTC

d_gene: TRBD2
abundance: many
j_gene: TRBJ2-1
v_gene: TRBV20-1
CDR3aa: CSARGKLAARNEQFF
CDR3nt: TGCAGTGCTAGAGGTAAACTAGCGGCCCGAAATGAGCAGTTCTTC

d_gene: TRBD2
abundance: few
j_gene: TRBJ2-6
v_gene: TRBV5-1
CDR3aa: CASSQGRGGAGANVLTF
CDR3nt: TGCGCCAGCAGCCAAGGGCGGGGAGGGGCTGGGGCCAACGTCCTGACTTTC

d_gene: -
abundance: -
j_gene: TRBJ1-5
v_gene: TRBV2
CDR3aa: CASSPDTSNQPQHF
CDR3nt: TGTGCCAGCAGCCCGGACACCTCCAATCAGCCCCAGCATTTT

d_gene: TRBD1
abundance: -
j_gene: TRBJ2-3
v_gene: TRBV20-1
CDR3aa: CSATGQVSTDTQYF
CDR3nt: TGCAGTGCCACTGGACAGGTTAGCACAGATACGCAGTATTTT

d_gene: -
abundance: many
j_gene: TRBJ2-6
v_gene: TRBV6-2/TRBV6-3
CDR3aa: CASSYPQGTGANVLTF
CDR3nt: TGTGCCAGCAGTTACCCCCAGGGGACCGGGGCCAACGTCCTGACTTTC

d_gene: TRBD1
abundance: many
j_gene: TRBJ1-2
v_gene: TRBV5-1
CDR3aa: CASSLGQGSGYTF
CDR3nt: TGCGCCAGCAGCTTGGGACAGGGGTCTGGCTACACCTTC

d_gene: -
abundance: many
j_gene: TRBJ2-6
v_gene: TRBV19
CDR3aa: CASSIDGRANVLTF
CDR3nt: TGTGCCAGTAGTATAGACGGAAGGGCCAACGTCCTGACTTTC